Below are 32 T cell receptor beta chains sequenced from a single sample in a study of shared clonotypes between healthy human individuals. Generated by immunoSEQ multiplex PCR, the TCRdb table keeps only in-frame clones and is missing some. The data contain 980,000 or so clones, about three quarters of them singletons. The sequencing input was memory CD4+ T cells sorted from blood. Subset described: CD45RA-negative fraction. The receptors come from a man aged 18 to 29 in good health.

Here the CDR3 reads CASSEGVLAETQYF. The CDR3 DNA follows: TGTGCCAGCAGTGAAGGGGTTCTTGCGGAGACCCAGTACTTC. The J gene is TRBJ2-5, the V gene TRBV6-1; D not certain. The CDR3 has 14 residues. Trimming shortened V by 1 base and J by 5 bases, and 11 bases separated the two germline ends. CDR1 is MNHNS, CDR2 SASEGT, per germline.

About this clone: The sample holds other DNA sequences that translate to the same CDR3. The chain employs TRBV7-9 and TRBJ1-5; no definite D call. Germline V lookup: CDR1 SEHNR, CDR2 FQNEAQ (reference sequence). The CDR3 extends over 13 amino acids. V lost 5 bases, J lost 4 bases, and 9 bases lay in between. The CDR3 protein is CASSPDGNQPQHF. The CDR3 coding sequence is TGTGCCAGCAGCCCGGACGGTAATCAGCCCCAGCATTTT.

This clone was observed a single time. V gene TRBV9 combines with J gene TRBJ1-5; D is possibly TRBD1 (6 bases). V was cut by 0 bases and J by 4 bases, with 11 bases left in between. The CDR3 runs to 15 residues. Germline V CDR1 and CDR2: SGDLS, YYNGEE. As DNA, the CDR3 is TGTGCCAGCAGCGTAGGGGACACTGGGAATCAGCCCCAGCATTTT. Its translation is CASSVGDTGNQPQHF. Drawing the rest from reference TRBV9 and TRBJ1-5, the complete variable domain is DSGVTQTPKHLITATGQRVTLRCSPRSGDLSVYWYQQSLDQGLQFLIQYYNGEERAKGNILERFSAQQFPDLHSELNLSSLELGDSALYFCASSVGDTGNQPQHFGDGTRLSIL.

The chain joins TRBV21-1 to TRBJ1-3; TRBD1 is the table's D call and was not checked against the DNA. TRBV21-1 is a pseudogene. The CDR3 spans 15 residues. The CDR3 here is CASSKGRTEGNTIYF. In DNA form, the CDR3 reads TGTGCCAGCAGCAAAGGAAGGACAGAGGGAAACACCATATATTTT.

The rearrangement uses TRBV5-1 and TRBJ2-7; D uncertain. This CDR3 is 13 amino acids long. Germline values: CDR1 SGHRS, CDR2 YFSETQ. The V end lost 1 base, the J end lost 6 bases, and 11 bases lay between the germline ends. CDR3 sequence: CASSLIQAGEQYF. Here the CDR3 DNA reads TGCGCCAGCAGCTTGATACAAGCTGGCGAGCAGTACTTC.

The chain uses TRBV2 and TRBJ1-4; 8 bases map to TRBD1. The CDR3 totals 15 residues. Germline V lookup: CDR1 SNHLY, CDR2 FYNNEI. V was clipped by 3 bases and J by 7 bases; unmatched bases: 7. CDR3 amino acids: CASSDYGTGTEKLFF. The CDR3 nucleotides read TGTGCCAGCAGTGATTACGGGACAGGTACTGAAAAACTGTTTTTT. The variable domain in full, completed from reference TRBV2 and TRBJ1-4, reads EPEVTQTPSHQVTQMGQEVILRCVPISNHLYFYWYRQILGQKVEFLVSFYNNEISEKSEIFDDQFSVERPDGSNFTLKIRSTKLEDSAMYFCASSDYGTGTEKLFFGSGTQLSVL.

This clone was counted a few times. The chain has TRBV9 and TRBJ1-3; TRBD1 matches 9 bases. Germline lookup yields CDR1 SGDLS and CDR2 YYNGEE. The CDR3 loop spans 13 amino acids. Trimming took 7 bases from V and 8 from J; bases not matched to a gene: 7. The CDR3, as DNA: TGTGCCAGCCGAAGGACAGGGGAAGACACCATATATTTT. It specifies CASRRTGEDTIYF.

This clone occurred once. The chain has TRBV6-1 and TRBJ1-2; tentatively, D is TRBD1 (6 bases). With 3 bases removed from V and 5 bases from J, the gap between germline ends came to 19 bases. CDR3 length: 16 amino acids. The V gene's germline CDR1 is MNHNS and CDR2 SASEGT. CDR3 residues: CASSDPGRGAVYGYTF. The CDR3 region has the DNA TGTGCCAGCAGTGACCCGGGGAGGGGGGCCGTGTATGGCTACACCTTC.

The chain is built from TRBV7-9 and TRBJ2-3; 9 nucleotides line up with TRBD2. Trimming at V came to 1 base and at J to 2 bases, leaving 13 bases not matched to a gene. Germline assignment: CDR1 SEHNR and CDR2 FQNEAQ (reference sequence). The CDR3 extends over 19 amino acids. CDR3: CASSLGQRGAPGVTDTQYF. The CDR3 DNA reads TGTGCCAGCAGCTTAGGCCAGCGGGGGGCCCCCGGTGTCACAGATACGCAGTATTTT.

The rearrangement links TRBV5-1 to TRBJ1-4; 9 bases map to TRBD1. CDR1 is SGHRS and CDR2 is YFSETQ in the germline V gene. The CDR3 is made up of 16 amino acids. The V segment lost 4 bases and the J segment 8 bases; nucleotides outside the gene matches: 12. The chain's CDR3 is CASSLTPGQGLEKLFF. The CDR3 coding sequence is TGCGCCAGCAGCCTGACACCGGGACAGGGACTCGAAAAACTGTTTTTT.

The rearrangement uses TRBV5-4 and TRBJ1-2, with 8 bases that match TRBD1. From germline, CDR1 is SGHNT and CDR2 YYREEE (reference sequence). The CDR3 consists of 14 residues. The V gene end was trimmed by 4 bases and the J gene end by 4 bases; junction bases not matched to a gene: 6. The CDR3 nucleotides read TGTGCCAGCAGCGAGACAGGGGATCGCTATGGCTACACCTTC. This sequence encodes CASSETGDRYGYTF.

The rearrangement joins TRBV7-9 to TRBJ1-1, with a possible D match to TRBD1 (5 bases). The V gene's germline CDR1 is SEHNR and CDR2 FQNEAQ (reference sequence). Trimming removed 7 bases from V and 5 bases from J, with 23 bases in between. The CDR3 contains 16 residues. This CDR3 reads CASIPRGMVRWTEAFF. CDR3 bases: TGTGCCAGCATCCCGAGGGGTATGGTGCGATGGACTGAAGCTTTCTTT.

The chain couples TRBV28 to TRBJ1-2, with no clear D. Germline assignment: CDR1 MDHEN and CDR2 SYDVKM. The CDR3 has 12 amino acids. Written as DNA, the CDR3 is TGTATCGTCGGATTAGCTAACTATGGCTACACCTTC. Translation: CIVGLANYGYTF.

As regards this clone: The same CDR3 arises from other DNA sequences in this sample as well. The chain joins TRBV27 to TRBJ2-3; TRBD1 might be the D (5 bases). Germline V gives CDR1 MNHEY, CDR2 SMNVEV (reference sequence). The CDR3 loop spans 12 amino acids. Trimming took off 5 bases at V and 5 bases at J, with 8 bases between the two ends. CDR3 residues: CASSLRGDTQYF. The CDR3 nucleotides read TGTGCCAGCAGTCTAAGGGGAGATACGCAGTATTTT.

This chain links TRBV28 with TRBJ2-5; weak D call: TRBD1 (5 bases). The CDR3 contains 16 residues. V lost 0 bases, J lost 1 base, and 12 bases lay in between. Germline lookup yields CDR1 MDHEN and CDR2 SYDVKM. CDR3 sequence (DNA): TGTGCCAGCAGTTTATGGTCCCGGACAATCCAAGAGACCCAGTACTTC. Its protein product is CASSLWSRTIQETQYF.

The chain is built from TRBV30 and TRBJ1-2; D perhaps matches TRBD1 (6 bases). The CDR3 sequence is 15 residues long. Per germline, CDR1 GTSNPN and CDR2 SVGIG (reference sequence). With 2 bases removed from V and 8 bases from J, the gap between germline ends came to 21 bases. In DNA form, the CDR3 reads TGTGCCTGGAGTCCCGTGCTTGCGGGGGCGAAAGGCTACACCTTC. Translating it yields CAWSPVLAGAKGYTF.

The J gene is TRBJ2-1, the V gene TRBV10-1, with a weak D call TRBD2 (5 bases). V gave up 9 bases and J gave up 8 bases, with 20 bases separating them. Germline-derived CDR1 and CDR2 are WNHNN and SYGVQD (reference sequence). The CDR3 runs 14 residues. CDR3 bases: TGCGCCAGTCGGAGGACCGACTTGGTCGATGAGCAGTTCTTC. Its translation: CASRRTDLVDEQFF.

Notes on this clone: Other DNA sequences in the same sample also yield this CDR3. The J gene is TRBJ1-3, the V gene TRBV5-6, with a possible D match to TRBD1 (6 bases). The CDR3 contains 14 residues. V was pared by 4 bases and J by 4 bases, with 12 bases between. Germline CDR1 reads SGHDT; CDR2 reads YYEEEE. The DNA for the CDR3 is TGTGCCAGCAGCCTACAGGGTCCAGGAAACACCATATATTTT. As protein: CASSLQGPGNTIYF.

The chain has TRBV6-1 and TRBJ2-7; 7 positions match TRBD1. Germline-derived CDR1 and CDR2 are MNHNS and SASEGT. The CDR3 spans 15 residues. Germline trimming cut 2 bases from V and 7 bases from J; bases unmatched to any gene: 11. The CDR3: CASSESNVGGGEQYF. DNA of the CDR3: TGTGCCAGCAGTGAAAGTAACGTAGGGGGCGGGGAGCAGTACTTC.

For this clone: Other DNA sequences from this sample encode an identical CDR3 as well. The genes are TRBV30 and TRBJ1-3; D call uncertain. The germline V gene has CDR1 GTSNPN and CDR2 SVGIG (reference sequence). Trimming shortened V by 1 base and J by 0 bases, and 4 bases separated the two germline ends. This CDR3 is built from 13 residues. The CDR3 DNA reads TGTGCCTGGAGTGGGGGCTCTGGAAACACCATATATTTT. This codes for CAWSGGSGNTIYF.

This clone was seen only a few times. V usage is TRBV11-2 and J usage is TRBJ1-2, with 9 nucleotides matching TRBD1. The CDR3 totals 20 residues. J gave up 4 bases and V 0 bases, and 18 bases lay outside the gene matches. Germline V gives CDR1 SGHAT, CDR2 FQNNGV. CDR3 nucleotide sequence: TGTGCCAGCAGCTTAGATAGTTTTCCGGAAGCCTGGGGACAGGGCTATGGCTACACCTTC. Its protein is CASSLDSFPEAWGQGYGYTF.

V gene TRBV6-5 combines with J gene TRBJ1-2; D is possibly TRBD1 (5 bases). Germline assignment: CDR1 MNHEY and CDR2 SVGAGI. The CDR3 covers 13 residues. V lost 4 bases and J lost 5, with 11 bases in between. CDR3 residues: CASSFHRQYGYTF. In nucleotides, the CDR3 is TGTGCCAGCAGTTTTCACAGGCAATATGGCTACACCTTC.

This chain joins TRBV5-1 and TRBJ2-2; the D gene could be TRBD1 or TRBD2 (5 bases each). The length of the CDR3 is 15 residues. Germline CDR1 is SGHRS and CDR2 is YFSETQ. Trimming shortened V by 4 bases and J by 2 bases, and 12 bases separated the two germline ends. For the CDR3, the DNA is TGCGCCAGCAGCAACAGGACTCTAAACACCGGGGAGCTGTTTTTT. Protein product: CASSNRTLNTGELFF.

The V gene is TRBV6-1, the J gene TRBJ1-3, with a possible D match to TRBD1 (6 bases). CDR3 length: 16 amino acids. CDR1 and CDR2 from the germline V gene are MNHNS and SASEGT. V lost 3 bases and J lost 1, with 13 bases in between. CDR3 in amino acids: CASSDVRGNSGNTIYF. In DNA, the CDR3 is TGTGCCAGCAGTGATGTCAGGGGAAATTCTGGAAACACCATATATTTT.

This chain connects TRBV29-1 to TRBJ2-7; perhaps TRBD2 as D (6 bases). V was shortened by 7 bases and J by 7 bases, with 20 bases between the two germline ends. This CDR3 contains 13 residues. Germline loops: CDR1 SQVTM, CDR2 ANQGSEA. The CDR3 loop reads CSASRDFGGEQYF. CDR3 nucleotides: TGCAGCGCCTCCCGGGACTTCGGAGGTGAGCAGTACTTC.

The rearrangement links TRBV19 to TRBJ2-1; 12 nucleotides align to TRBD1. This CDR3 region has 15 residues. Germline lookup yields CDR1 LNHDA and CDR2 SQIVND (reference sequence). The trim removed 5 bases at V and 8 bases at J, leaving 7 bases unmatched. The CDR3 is CASSSPGQGAYEQFF. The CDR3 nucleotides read TGTGCCAGTAGTTCGCCGGGACAGGGGGCATATGAGCAGTTCTTC.

CDR3 nucleotides: TGTGCCAGTAGTATAGCCGCGGGGACCTACAATGAGCAGTTCTTC. Translation: CASSIAAGTYNEQFF. The V call is TRBV19, the J call TRBJ2-1, with D possibly matching TRBD2 (6 bases). The CDR3 is 15 residues long. V was pared by 1 base and J by 2 bases, with 9 bases between. Germline-derived CDR1 and CDR2 are LNHDA and SQIVND (reference sequence).

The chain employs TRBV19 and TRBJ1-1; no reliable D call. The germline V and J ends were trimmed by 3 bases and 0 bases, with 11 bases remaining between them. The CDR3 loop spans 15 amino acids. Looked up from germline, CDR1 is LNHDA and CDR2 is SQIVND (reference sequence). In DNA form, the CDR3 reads TGTGCCAGTAGTATGCCCGGACGGATGAACACTGAAGCTTTCTTT. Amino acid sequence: CASSMPGRMNTEAFF.

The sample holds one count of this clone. The CDR3: CASSLTGVFWEQYF. The CDR3 nucleotides read TGTGCCAGCAGTTTGACAGGGGTGTTTTGGGAGCAGTACTTC. The chain employs TRBV28 and TRBJ2-7, with 8 bases matching TRBD1. The germline gives CDR1 MDHEN, CDR2 SYDVKM. Losses at the gene ends were 3 bases for V and 7 bases for J; bases not matched to a gene: 8. The CDR3 totals 14 residues.

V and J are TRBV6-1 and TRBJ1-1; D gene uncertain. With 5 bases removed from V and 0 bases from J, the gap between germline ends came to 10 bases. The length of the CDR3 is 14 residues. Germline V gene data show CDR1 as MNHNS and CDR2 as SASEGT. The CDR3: CASSRTNLNTEAFF. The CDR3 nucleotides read TGTGCCAGCAGTAGGACCAACTTGAACACTGAAGCTTTCTTT.

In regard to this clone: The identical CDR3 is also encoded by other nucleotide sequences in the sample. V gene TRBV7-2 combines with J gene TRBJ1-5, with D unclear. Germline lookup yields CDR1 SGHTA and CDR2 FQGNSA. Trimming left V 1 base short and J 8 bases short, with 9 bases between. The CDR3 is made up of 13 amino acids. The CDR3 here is CASSLGQREPQHF. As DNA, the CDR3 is TGTGCCAGCAGCTTAGGGCAGAGAGAGCCCCAGCATTTT.

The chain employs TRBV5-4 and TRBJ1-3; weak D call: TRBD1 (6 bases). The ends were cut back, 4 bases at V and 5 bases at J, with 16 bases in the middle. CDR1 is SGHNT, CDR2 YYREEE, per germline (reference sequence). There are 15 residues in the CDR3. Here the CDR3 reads CASSLGGRTRNTIYF. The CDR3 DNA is TGTGCCAGCAGCCTGGGGGGCAGGACGCGAAACACCATATATTTT.